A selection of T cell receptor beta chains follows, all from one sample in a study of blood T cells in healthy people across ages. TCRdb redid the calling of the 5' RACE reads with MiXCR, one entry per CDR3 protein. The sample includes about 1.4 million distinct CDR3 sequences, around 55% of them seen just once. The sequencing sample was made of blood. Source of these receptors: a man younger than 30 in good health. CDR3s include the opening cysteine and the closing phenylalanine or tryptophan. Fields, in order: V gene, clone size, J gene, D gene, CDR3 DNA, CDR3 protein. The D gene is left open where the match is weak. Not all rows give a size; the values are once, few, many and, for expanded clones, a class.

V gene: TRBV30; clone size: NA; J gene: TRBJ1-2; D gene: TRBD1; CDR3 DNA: TGTGCCTGGAGTTCTCTGACAGGGGGAGACTATGGCTACACCTTC; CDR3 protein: CAWSSLTGGDYGYTF
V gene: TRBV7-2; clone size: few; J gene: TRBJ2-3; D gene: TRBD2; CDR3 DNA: TGTGCCAGCAGCTTAGCCCGCGGGAGGCCTAGCACAGATACGCAGTATTTT; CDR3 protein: CASSLARGRPSTDTQYF
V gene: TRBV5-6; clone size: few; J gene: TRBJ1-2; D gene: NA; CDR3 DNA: TGTGCCAGCAGCTTTGTTTTGGATTACACCTTC; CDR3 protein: CASSFVLDYTF
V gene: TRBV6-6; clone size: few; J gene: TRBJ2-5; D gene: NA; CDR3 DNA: TGTGCCAGCAGTTACATTAGCGGTTACCAAGAGACCCAGTACTTC; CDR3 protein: CASSYISGYQETQYF
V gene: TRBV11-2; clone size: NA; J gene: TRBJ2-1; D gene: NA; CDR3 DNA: TGTGCCGAGCCGGGACTCACCTCGTACAATGAGCAGTTCTTC; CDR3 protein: CAEPGLTSYNEQFF
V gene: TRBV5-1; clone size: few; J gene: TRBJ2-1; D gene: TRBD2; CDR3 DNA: TGCGCCAGCATGCGGGAGGGGTACAATGAGCAGTTCTTC; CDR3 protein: CASMREGYNEQFF
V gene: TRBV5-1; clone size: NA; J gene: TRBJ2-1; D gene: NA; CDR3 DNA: TGCGCCAGCAGCTCCCCGAGGGGGAGTTCCCACAATGAGCAGTTCTTC; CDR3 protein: CASSSPRGSSHNEQFF
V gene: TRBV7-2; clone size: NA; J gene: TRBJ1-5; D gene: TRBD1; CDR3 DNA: TGTGCCAGCAGCCGCTCCGGGACAGGTGTTTTTCAGCCCCAGCATTTT; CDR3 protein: CASSRSGTGVFQPQHF
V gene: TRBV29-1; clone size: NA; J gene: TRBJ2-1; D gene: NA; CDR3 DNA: TGCAGCGTTGAGAAACGTGGGGGGAATGAGCAGTTCTTC; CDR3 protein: CSVEKRGGNEQFF
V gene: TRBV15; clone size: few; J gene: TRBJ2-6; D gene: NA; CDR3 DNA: TGTGCCACCTCTAAAGGGGCCAACGTCCTGACTTTC; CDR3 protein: CATSKGANVLTF
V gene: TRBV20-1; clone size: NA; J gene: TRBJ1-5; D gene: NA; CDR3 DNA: TGCAGTGCTAGAGACCAGGGTGTAGCCCAGCATTTT; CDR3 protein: CSARDQGVAQHF
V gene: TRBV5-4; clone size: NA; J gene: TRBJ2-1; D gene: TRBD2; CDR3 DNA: TGTGCCAGCAGCTTGAGACTAGCCAATGAGCAGTTCTTC; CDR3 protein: CASSLRLANEQFF